This T cell receptor beta chain is from a study of blood T cell repertoires in COVID-19. Looking at the study overall: Some COVID-19 samples were acute and others convalescent; all came from the United States, Italy and Spain. The cDNA or gDNA used as material had been derived from T cells, B-cell-depleted T cells, or PBMCs.

Original processing methods: Amplified reference gene primers provided the basis for estimating nucleated cell counts. The data were produced by immunoSEQ multiplex PCR, yet TCRdb's version contains in-frame clones alone and is incomplete. V and J calls and clone size are copied from that table; D and trimming were computed from the DNA. This table has under 300,000 clones, around 90% appearing once. Per germline, CDR1 SGHTA and CDR2 FQGNSA. CDR3 length: 14 residues. Trimming removed 1 base at V and 6 bases at J, with 11 bases between. The origin of this receptor is a woman aged 70-85 years with active or convalescent COVID-19. Sequencing was carried out using peripheral blood. The chain recombines TRBV7-2 with TRBJ2-3; a possible D gene is TRBD2 (6 bases). This CDR3 is CASSLEGLIDTQYF. In DNA form, the CDR3 reads TGTGCCAGCAGCTTAGAGGGACTTATTGATACGCAGTATTTT.